Below, 31 T cell receptor beta chains from the same sample are listed, as sequenced in a study of cytomegalovirus exposure and HLA in healthy donors. A multiplex PCR was run with 60 Vbeta primers and 13 Jbeta primers. Assay: immunoSEQ multiplex PCR; the TCRdb copy retains only in-frame clones and omits some. The sample totals 65,000 to 80,000 clones. The sample taken for sequencing was PBMCs. The receptors derive from a female donor in good health and CMV-seropositive.

J is TRBJ2-6 and V is TRBV4-3, with TRBD1 identical over 9 bases. CDR1 and CDR2 from the germline V gene are LGHNA and YSLEER. V shed 0 bases, J shed 0 bases, and the junction held 6 bases outside the gene matches. There are 19 residues in the CDR3. The CDR3 sequence is CASSQDPGQGSSGANVLTF. The CDR3 DNA reads as TGCGCCAGCAGCCAAGATCCGGGACAGGGTTCCTCTGGGGCCAACGTCCTGACTTTC.

As regards this clone: This CDR3 is also generated by other DNA sequences in the sample. The chain carries TRBV30 and TRBJ2-7, with a weak D call TRBD1 (6 bases). Germline V gene sequence: CDR1 GTSNPN, CDR2 SVGIG (reference sequence). The V end lost 4 bases, the J end lost 2 bases, and 9 bases lay between the germline ends. The CDR3 contains 12 residues. The CDR3 nucleotides read TGTGCCTGGAAACAGGGAACCTACGAGCAGTACTTC. Its translation: CAWKQGTYEQYF.

The chain couples TRBV7-2 to TRBJ2-1; TRBD2 matches at 11 bases. V lost 1 base to trimming and J lost 7 bases; unmatched junction nucleotides: 12. This CDR3 spans 18 amino acids. Germline assignment: CDR1 SGHTA and CDR2 FQGNSA. The CDR3 region has the DNA TGTGCCAGCAGCTTAGATCGCAGATTAGCGGGAGGGGCGAATGAGCAGTTCTTC. Its protein product is CASSLDRRLAGGANEQFF.

J is TRBJ1-6 and V is TRBV5-6; no firm D call. Trimming pared 1 base from V and 8 bases from J, leaving 7 bases between. Germline values: CDR1 SGHDT, CDR2 YYEEEE. This CDR3 has 13 residues. The CDR3 loop is CASSLRGYSPLHF. DNA of the CDR3: TGTGCCAGCAGCTTGCGGGGATATTCACCCCTCCACTTT.

The chain is built from TRBV7-2 and TRBJ1-2; D may be TRBD1 (5 bases). Germline V gives CDR1 SGHTA, CDR2 FQGNSA. The CDR3 is 11 amino acids. Trimming cost V 6 bases and J 6 bases, with 8 bases left between them. CDR3 residues: CASRWGDGYTF. The CDR3 nucleotides read TGTGCCAGCAGATGGGGGGATGGCTACACCTTC.

The J gene is TRBJ2-3, the V gene TRBV5-1, with 9 bases lining up with TRBD2. CDR1 is SGHRS and CDR2 is YFSETQ in the germline V gene. The trim removed 4 bases at V and 3 bases at J, leaving 18 bases unmatched. This CDR3 region has 19 residues. The CDR3 nucleotides read TGCGCCAGCAGCACCCAGGGGGGCGGGAGGGCCGTTGGAACAGATACGCAGTATTTT. Translation: CASSTQGGGRAVGTDTQYF.

The chain combines TRBV5-1 with TRBJ2-5; D may be TRBD2 (5 bases). Trimming took off 2 bases at V and 5 bases at J, with 10 bases between the two ends. Germline CDR1 and CDR2: SGHRS and YFSETQ. CDR3 length: 13 residues. For the CDR3, the DNA is TGCGCCAGCAGCTTTATAGCGAGGGAGACCCAGTACTTC. This sequence encodes CASSFIARETQYF.

The V and J genes are TRBV5-6 and TRBJ2-5; a weak D match, TRBD2 (5 bases). V was pared by 5 bases and J by 3 bases, with 14 bases between. The CDR3 covers 14 residues. Germline CDR1 is SGHDT and CDR2 is YYEEEE. CDR3 region: CASRGSGLKETQYF. CDR3 bases: TGTGCCAGCAGGGGGAGCGGTTTAAAAGAGACCCAGTACTTC.

The chain recombines TRBV5-1 with TRBJ2-6; possible D gene TRBD1, 6 bases. Trimming took off 3 bases at V and 0 bases at J, with 13 bases between the two ends. This CDR3 is 17 amino acids long. CDR1 and CDR2 (germline): SGHRS, YFSETQ. CDR3 residues: CASSSRQDFSGANVLTF. As DNA, the CDR3 is TGCGCCAGCAGCTCTCGACAGGACTTCTCTGGGGCCAACGTCCTGACTTTC.

V and J are TRBV19 and TRBJ1-5, with 11 nucleotides matching TRBD1. This CDR3 has 15 residues. After removal of 6 bases from V and 3 bases from J, the junction contained 4 bases not matched to a gene. The germline gives CDR1 LNHDA, CDR2 SQIVND (reference sequence). The CDR3 DNA reads TGTGCCAGTAGCCGGGACAGGGGGTTCAATCAGCCCCAGCATTTT. Its translation is CASSRDRGFNQPQHF.

This chain links TRBV6-5 with TRBJ1-5; TRBD1 aligns across 10 bases. Trimming removed 6 bases from V and 9 bases from J; junction bases left unmatched: 8. CDR3 length: 14 amino acids. In germline, CDR1 is MNHEY, CDR2 SVGAGI. The DNA for the CDR3 is TGTGCCAGCAGAGACAGGGGGCTGCATGGGCCCCAGCATTTT. Translation gives CASRDRGLHGPQHF.

The chain employs TRBV13 and TRBJ2-2, with D perhaps TRBD2 (5 bases). Germline-derived CDR1 and CDR2 are PRHDT and FYEKMQ (reference sequence). The CDR3 covers 15 residues. V dropped 5 bases and J dropped 0 bases, with 10 bases sitting between them. In DNA, the CDR3 is TGTGCCAGCAGCGCACTAGTCGCGAACACCGGGGAGCTGTTTTTT. Translating gives CASSALVANTGELFF.

The V gene is TRBV7-2, the J gene TRBJ2-7, with 8 nucleotides matching TRBD1. V was pared by 4 bases and J by 3 bases, with 8 bases of the junction left unmatched. This CDR3 has 15 residues. Germline values: CDR1 SGHTA, CDR2 FQGNSA. The CDR3 protein is CASSSMDREVYEQYF. The CDR3 bases are TGTGCCAGCAGCTCGATGGACAGGGAAGTCTACGAGCAGTACTTC. The variable domain in full, with the rest retrieved from reference TRBV7-2 and TRBJ2-7, is GAGVSQSPSNKVTEKGKDVELRCDPISGHTALYWYRQSLGQGLEFLIYFQGNSAPDKSGLPSDRFSAERTGGSVSTLTIQRTQQEDSAVYLCASSSMDREVYEQYFGPGTRLTVT.

The chain carries TRBV6-1 and TRBJ1-1, with D unclear. CDR3 length: 14 amino acids. Deletions cut 4 bases from V and 4 bases from J, with 13 bases between. Germline V gives CDR1 MNHNS, CDR2 SASEGT. As DNA, the CDR3 is TGTGCCAGCAGTGTCGCCCGGAGGAGCACTGAAGCTTTCTTT. It is translated as CASSVARRSTEAFF.

The chain has TRBV5-1 and TRBJ2-5; 7 nucleotides match TRBD2. Trimming removed 4 bases from V and 3 bases from J; junction bases left unmatched: 9. The germline V gene encodes CDR1 SGHRS and CDR2 YFSETQ. The length of the CDR3 is 15 residues. DNA for the CDR3: TGCGCCAGCAGCCCAACACCTACTAGCGAAGAGACCCAGTACTTC. Translating it yields CASSPTPTSEETQYF.

The genes are TRBV11-3 and TRBJ2-1, with D perhaps TRBD2 (5 bases). The CDR3 contains 13 residues. Per the germline V gene, CDR1 is SGHNT and CDR2 is YENEEA. Deletions cut 6 bases from V and 6 bases from J, with 12 bases between. The CDR3 spells CASSREAGNEQFF. The CDR3 nucleotides read TGTGCCAGCAGTCGCGAGGCGGGCAATGAGCAGTTCTTC. The full variable domain, completed using reference TRBV11-3 and TRBJ2-1, is EAGVVQSPRYKIIEKKQPVAFWCNPISGHNTLYWYLQNLGQGPELLIRYENEEAVDDSQLPKDRFSAERLKGVDSTLKIQPAELGDSAVYLCASSREAGNEQFFGPGTRLTVL.

The chain employs TRBV7-2 and TRBJ2-7, with 10 positions matching TRBD1. The J segment lost 4 bases and the V segment lost 5 bases, leaving 8 bases of the junction unmatched. In germline, CDR1 is SGHTA, CDR2 FQGNSA. The CDR3 has 15 residues. The CDR3 sequence is CASSISGTGDYEQYF. CDR3 nucleotides: TGTGCCAGCAGCATCTCCGGGACAGGGGATTACGAGCAGTACTTC. Filled out from reference TRBV7-2 and TRBJ2-7, the complete variable domain reads GAGVSQSPSNKVTEKGKDVELRCDPISGHTALYWYRQSLGQGLEFLIYFQGNSAPDKSGLPSDRFSAERTGGSVSTLTIQRTQQEDSAVYLCASSISGTGDYEQYFGPGTRLTVT.

The chain is built from TRBV2 and TRBJ1-2, with 8 bases fitting TRBD1. CDR1 is SNHLY, CDR2 FYNNEI, per germline. This CDR3 is built from 14 residues. After removal of 6 bases from V and 4 bases from J, the junction contained 7 bases not matched to a gene. CDR3 DNA sequence: TGTGCCAGCAGCGAACAGGGGGAGGCCTATGGCTACACCTTC. It yields the protein CASSEQGEAYGYTF.

The chain couples TRBV11-3 to TRBJ2-1; TRBD2 aligns across 13 bases. The V and J ends lost 0 bases and 7 bases, in that order; junction bases with no gene match: 3. Germline values: CDR1 SGHNT, CDR2 YENEEA. This CDR3 spans 16 amino acids. CDR3 sequence reads: CASSLELAGGWNEQFF. The CDR3 region has the DNA TGTGCCAGCAGCTTAGAACTAGCGGGAGGGTGGAATGAGCAGTTCTTC. Full variable domain (remainder filled in from reference TRBV11-3 and TRBJ2-1): EAGVVQSPRYKIIEKKQPVAFWCNPISGHNTLYWYLQNLGQGPELLIRYENEEAVDDSQLPKDRFSAERLKGVDSTLKIQPAELGDSAVYLCASSLELAGGWNEQFFGPGTRLTVL.

J is TRBJ2-7 and V is TRBV28; 7 bases map to TRBD1. Germline trimming cut 6 bases from V and 0 bases from J; bases unmatched to any gene: 11. This CDR3 contains 16 residues. CDR1 and CDR2 from the germline V gene are MDHEN and SYDVKM. The CDR3, as DNA: TGTGCCAGCAGACCCAACAGGGGCCAAAGCTCCTACGAGCAGTACTTC. Protein sequence: CASRPNRGQSSYEQYF.

The chain couples TRBV9 to TRBJ1-2; D may be TRBD1 (6 bases). CDR1 SGDLS and CDR2 YYNGEE come from the germline V gene. The CDR3 runs 13 residues. The V and J ends lost 4 bases and 2 bases respectively, with 9 bases between them. CDR3: CASSPGQNYGYTF. In DNA form, the CDR3 reads TGTGCCAGCAGCCCCGGACAGAACTATGGCTACACCTTC.

This chain joins TRBV30 and TRBJ2-5, with D perhaps TRBD2 (5 bases). Germline CDR1 is GTSNPN and CDR2 is SVGIG (reference sequence). CDR3 length: 12 residues. Trimming cost V 0 bases and J 5 bases, with 7 bases left between them. The CDR3 region has the DNA TGTGCCTGGAGTGTCGGCGGGGAGACCCAGTACTTC. Translating gives CAWSVGGETQYF.

The chain combines TRBV29-1 with TRBJ2-4, with a weak D call TRBD2 (6 bases). Deletions cut 4 bases from V and 6 bases from J, with 22 bases between. Germline V gene data show CDR1 as SQVTM and CDR2 as ANQGSEA. This CDR3 region has 16 residues. The CDR3 sequence: CSVVGGGGIGLNIQYF. In DNA, the CDR3 is TGCAGCGTTGTAGGTGGTGGCGGGATCGGCTTAAACATTCAGTACTTC.

As to this clone: One end of the junction does not line up with germline, which may come from a read error. V and J are TRBV5-8 and TRBJ1-2, with D uncertain. Per the germline V gene, CDR1 is SGHTS and CDR2 is YDEGEE. The length of the CDR3 is 11 residues. CDR3 coding DNA: TGTGCCAGCAGCTTGGGGCGGTCTATTCAGTTC. It translates to CASSLGRSIQF.

V and J are TRBV19 and TRBJ2-2, with 9 bases lining up with TRBD1. The CDR3 extends over 18 amino acids. From germline, CDR1 is LNHDA and CDR2 SQIVND (reference sequence). Unmatched junction bases numbered 8, after V lost 2 bases and J lost 1 base. CDR3 region: CASSIHPGQGMNTGELFF. The CDR3 DNA is TGTGCCAGTAGTATACATCCAGGACAGGGGATGAACACCGGGGAGCTGTTTTTT.

V usage is TRBV5-1 and J usage is TRBJ1-3, with D unclear. The germline V gene encodes CDR1 SGHRS and CDR2 YFSETQ. V was shortened by 4 bases and J by 7 bases, with 18 bases between the two germline ends. This CDR3 has 15 amino acids. CDR3 protein: CASSPVPRERNTIYF. The CDR3 DNA follows: TGCGCCAGCAGCCCCGTACCCCGGGAGCGGAACACCATATATTTT.

The genes are TRBV4-2 and TRBJ2-1, with 12 nucleotides matching TRBD2. The germline V gene encodes CDR1 LGHNA and CDR2 YNFKEQ. The CDR3 runs 15 residues. The V gene end was trimmed by 0 bases and the J gene end by 9 bases; junction bases not matched to a gene: 3. The CDR3 DNA follows: TGTGCCAGCAGCCAAGAAGGACTAGCGGGAAGTGAGCAGTTCTTC. Translating it yields CASSQEGLAGSEQFF.

The chain recombines TRBV11-3 with TRBJ2-1, with D possibly matching TRBD1 (8 bases). V lost 5 bases, J lost 10 bases, and 15 bases lay in between. The germline CDR1 and CDR2 sequences are SGHNT and YENEEA. There are 13 residues in the CDR3. CDR3 bases: TGTGCCAGCAGCCAGCACAGGGGGGGCGAGCAGTTCTTC. Amino acid sequence: CASSQHRGGEQFF.

CDR3 amino acids: CAWSVPGGPEAFF. Here the CDR3 DNA reads TGTGCCTGGAGTGTACCGGGGGGGCCTGAAGCTTTCTTT. J is TRBJ1-1 and V is TRBV30; D perhaps matches TRBD1 (6 bases). Trimming removed 0 bases from V and 6 bases from J, with 11 bases in between. The CDR3 sequence is 13 residues long. From germline, CDR1 is GTSNPN and CDR2 SVGIG (reference sequence).

The chain is built from TRBV5-4 and TRBJ1-6, with 7 bases lining up with TRBD1. The germline V gene has CDR1 SGHNT and CDR2 YYREEE (reference sequence). The length of the CDR3 is 15 residues. V lost 4 bases and J lost 7; bases outside the gene matches: 8. CDR3 bases: TGTGCCAGCAGCCCACGTACAGGGGCCAATTCACCCCTCCACTTT. Its protein product is CASSPRTGANSPLHF.

The chain is built from TRBV30 and TRBJ1-5; TRBD1 might be the D (6 bases). This CDR3 spans 13 amino acids. Germline lookup yields CDR1 GTSNPN and CDR2 SVGIG (reference sequence). The V gene lost 2 bases and the J gene lost 7 bases, with 12 bases spanning the gap. CDR3 residues: CAWSQGLRQPQHF. The DNA of the CDR3 is TGTGCCTGGAGTCAGGGGCTCCGGCAGCCCCAGCATTTT.